This is a list of T cell receptor beta chains from one sample in a study of PD-1 blockade in mismatch repair-deficient tumors. This table comes from immunoSEQ multiplex PCR, and its TCRdb copy is limited to in-frame clones, with some not included. Of 49,000 or so clones in the sample, 81% were seen once. The sequencing used peripheral blood, collected roughly 19 weeks after starting pembrolizumab. The receptors were sampled from an adult with mismatch repair-deficient cancer. CDR3s include the opening cysteine and the closing phenylalanine or tryptophan. The D gene is left open where the match is weak. Size is stated for part of the rows, as once, few or many counts, or as a class when the clone is expanded.

d_gene	v_gene	j_gene	abundance	CDR3nt	CDR3aa
TRBD2	TRBV11-1	TRBJ2-5	.	TGTGCCAGCAGCTTCTTGATAGCGGGACGGGAGACCCAGTACTTC	CASSFLIAGRETQYF
TRBD2	TRBV5-1	TRBJ2-1	.	TGCGCCAGCAGCTTGGGACTAGCAACGGGTGAGCAGTTCTTC	CASSLGLATGEQFF
.	TRBV5-4	TRBJ2-1	.	TGTGCCAGCAGCGAGGGAAGGGGACCCCTAGGCAATGAGCAGTTCTTC	CASSEGRGPLGNEQFF
.	TRBV10-1	TRBJ2-7	medium-sized	TGCGCCAGCAGTGAAGGGGGGGTCTACGAGCAGTACTTC	CASSEGGVYEQYF
.	TRBV6-6	TRBJ2-7	.	TGTGCCAGCAGTTTCTCTCGGGAGCAGTACTTC	CASSFSREQYF
.	TRBV7-9	TRBJ2-7	.	TGTGCCAGCAGCTTACTAGAATACGAGCAGTACTTC	CASSLLEYEQYF
TRBD1	TRBV19	TRBJ2-7	.	TGTGCCAGTAGTATAGTGGGACAGCTCTACGAGCAGTACTTC	CASSIVGQLYEQYF
.	TRBV27	TRBJ2-7	.	TGTGCCAGCAGTTTGCGCAGGAGCTCCTACGAGCAGTACTTC	CASSLRRSSYEQYF
TRBD1	TRBV9	TRBJ1-2	few	TGTGCCAGCAGCGGCGGAGGGACAGCTGATGGCTACACCTTC	CASSGGGTADGYTF
.	TRBV4-3	TRBJ2-5	few	TGCGCCAGCAGCCAGACAGCGGGTCCCCCTCAAGAGACCCAGTACTTC	CASSQTAGPPQETQYF
TRBD1	TRBV7-2	TRBJ2-7	.	TGTGCCAGCAGCTCCCTAAGGACAGGGAATTCCTCCTACGAGCAGTACTTC	CASSSLRTGNSSYEQYF
TRBD1	TRBV9	TRBJ2-1	.	TGTGCCAGCAGCGTAGCAGGACAGGGATATCAGGAGCAGTTCTTC	CASSVAGQGYQEQFF
.	TRBV27	TRBJ1-1	.	TGTGCCAGCAGTCGCTTTATGGACGCTGAAGCTTTCTTT	CASSRFMDAEAFF
.	TRBV6-5	TRBJ1-5	.	TGTGCCAGCAGTTACCCGTCTCGAGATCAGCCCCAGCATTTT	CASSYPSRDQPQHF
.	TRBV6-1	TRBJ2-7	.	TGTGCCAGCAGTTGGGGGGGCGTGCAGTACTTC	CASSWGGVQYF
.	TRBV19	TRBJ1-1	.	TGTGCCAGTAGTACCTACCGGACGGAAGCTTTCTTT	CASSTYRTEAFF
.	TRBV25-1	TRBJ1-1	.	TGTGCCAGCAGTGAATCGGTCGGGCGTATGAGGCCCAGCCCTGAAGCTTTCTTT	CASSESVGRMRPSPEAFF
TRBD1	TRBV6-5	TRBJ2-7	once	TGTGCCAGCAGTTCGGACAGGGGGGGGTACGAGCAGTACTTC	CASSSDRGGYEQYF
.	TRBV7-9	TRBJ1-1	few	TGTGCCAGCAGCTTAGACAGGGTGAACACTGAAGCTTTCTTT	CASSLDRVNTEAFF
TRBD1	TRBV2	TRBJ2-7	.	TGTGCCAGCAGGACAGGGGACCCCAGAGTCTACGAGCAGTACTTC	CASRTGDPRVYEQYF
.	TRBV5-4	TRBJ2-2	.	TGTGCCAGCAGCTTGGCCTCTGACGCCGGGGAGCTGTTTTTT	CASSLASDAGELFF
TRBD1	TRBV4-3	TRBJ2-1	.	TGCGCCAGCAGCGTCAACAGGGGGCCCTCCAATGAGCAGTTCTTC	CASSVNRGPSNEQFF
TRBD1	TRBV18	TRBJ2-7	.	TGTGCCAGCTCATCGGCAGGGGGAGACTACGAGCAGTACTTC	CASSSAGGDYEQYF
.	TRBV19	TRBJ1-2	few	TGTGCCAGTAGTACAGAGACAGGTTATGGCTACACCTTC	CASSTETGYGYTF
.	TRBV7-9	TRBJ2-1	.	TGTGCCAGCAGTCAACTCGGGACTGGTAGGAACAATGAGCAGTTCTTC	CASSQLGTGRNNEQFF
TRBD1	TRBV7-8	TRBJ2-7	.	TGTGCCAGCAGCTTAGGGGGACAGGGATCCTACGAGCAGTACTTC	CASSLGGQGSYEQYF
TRBD2	TRBV5-4	TRBJ2-1	.	TGTGCCAGCAGCTTTACTAGCGGGGGAGTTGGCGAGCAGTTCTTC	CASSFTSGGVGEQFF
TRBD2	TRBV5-4	TRBJ2-7	.	TGTGCCAGCAGCTTGGAACTAGCGGGACCCTACGAGCAGTACTTC	CASSLELAGPYEQYF
.	TRBV5-1	TRBJ2-3	.	TGCGCCAGCAGACGGCGGGATATGAGCACAGATACGCAGTATTTT	CASRRRDMSTDTQYF
TRBD2	TRBV7-9	TRBJ2-2	.	TGTGCCAGCAGCCCGACTAGCGGGAGGAGCACCGGGGAGCTGTTTTTT	CASSPTSGRSTGELFF
TRBD2	TRBV10-3	TRBJ2-1	.	TGTGCCACCGCAGGACTAGCGGGAGAAGATGAGCAGTTCTTC	CATAGLAGEDEQFF
.	TRBV9	TRBJ2-2	.	TGTGCCAGCAGCGTAAACCCGGGGGACACCGGGGAGCTGTTTTTT	CASSVNPGDTGELFF
.	TRBV27	TRBJ2-7	once	TGTGCCAGCAGTTTATTTGGGTCCGCGCAGTACTTC	CASSLFGSAQYF
.	TRBV5-6	TRBJ1-5	few	TGTGCCAGCAGCTTCCTCGGCCATAGCAATCAGCCCCAGCATTTT	CASSFLGHSNQPQHF
.	TRBV28	TRBJ1-1	.	TGTGCCAGCAGTTATGGTCCAGCGATGAACACTGAAGCTTTCTTT	CASSYGPAMNTEAFF
TRBD1	TRBV5-4	TRBJ2-3	.	TGTGCCAGCAAGACAGGGGTCGGCCCAGATACGCAGTATTTT	CASKTGVGPDTQYF
TRBD2	TRBV15	TRBJ2-1	.	TGTGCCACCAGCAGAAGCGGGGAACCGTACAATGAGCAGTTCTTC	CATSRSGEPYNEQFF
.	TRBV4-1	TRBJ2-5	once	TGCGCCAGCAGCCAAGCATGGGAAGAGACCCAGTACTTC	CASSQAWEETQYF
TRBD1	TRBV7-2	TRBJ1-5	.	TGTGCCAGCAGCGAGACAGGGCACAATCAGCCCCAGCATTTT	CASSETGHNQPQHF
TRBD2	TRBV9	TRBJ2-7	.	TGTGCCAGCAGCCCGAGCGGGCGGGAGTACAGCGAGCAGTACTTC	CASSPSGREYSEQYF
TRBD2	TRBV9	TRBJ2-1	.	TGTGCCAGCAGCGTAGCTGCGGGAGATGGTTACAATGAGCAGTTCTTC	CASSVAAGDGYNEQFF
TRBD2	TRBV11-3	TRBJ2-1	.	TGTGCCAGCAGCTTTAGCGGGATTTTGAATGAGCAGTTCTTC	CASSFSGILNEQFF
TRBD1	TRBV29-1	TRBJ1-2	few	TGCAGCGCTAAACCGGGACAGGGATCTGGCTACACCTTC	CSAKPGQGSGYTF
.	TRBV29-1	TRBJ1-1	.	TGCAGCGTTGATATTTCGGGGGGCACTGAAGCTTTCTTT	CSVDISGGTEAFF
.	TRBV6-5	TRBJ2-3	.	TGTGCCAGCCGTTCGCTGGGTAGCACAGATACGCAGTATTTT	CASRSLGSTDTQYF
TRBD1	TRBV29-1	TRBJ1-1	.	TGCAGCGTAGACAGGGCCCAGATGAACACTGAAGCTTTCTTT	CSVDRAQMNTEAFF
.	TRBV7-9	TRBJ2-7	.	TGTGCCAGCAGCTTTGTCGGATACTCCTACGAGCAGTACTTC	CASSFVGYSYEQYF
TRBD2	TRBV15	TRBJ2-3	few	TGTGCCACGACAGCGGGGACAGATACGCAGTATTTT	CATTAGTDTQYF
.	TRBV5-6	TRBJ2-7	.	TGTGCCAGCAGCTGGGGTCTCGGAGGGACTGGCTACGAGCAGTACTTC	CASSWGLGGTGYEQYF
TRBD2	TRBV14	TRBJ2-2	.	TGTGCCAGCAGCCCACAGCTAGCGGGACCCGGGGAGCTGTTTTTT	CASSPQLAGPGELFF
.	TRBV19	TRBJ1-2	.	TGTGCCAGTAGTATTGTCGCTAACTATGGCTACACCTTC	CASSIVANYGYTF
.	TRBV14	TRBJ1-5	once	TGTGCCAGCAGCCAAGGGCCCAATCAGCCCCAGCATTTT	CASSQGPNQPQHF
.	TRBV11-3	TRBJ1-1	.	TGTGCCAGCAGATCTGGACAAGCAGTAGGAAACACTGAAGCTTTCTTT	CASRSGQAVGNTEAFF
TRBD2	TRBV14	TRBJ2-7	once	TGTGCCAGCAGCCAAAGAGCGGGAGCCACCTACGAGCAGTACTTC	CASSQRAGATYEQYF
TRBD1	TRBV11-2	TRBJ1-1	.	TGTGCCAGCAGCTCGGGACAGGGGTGGAACACTGAAGCTTTCTTT	CASSSGQGWNTEAFF
TRBD2	TRBV7-2	TRBJ2-2	.	TGTGCCAGCAGGGGCGGGTCGGGAGGTATAGGCGGGGAGCTGTTTTTT	CASRGGSGGIGGELFF
.	TRBV7-3	TRBJ2-2	.	TGTGCCAGCAGCTTACGGCCCCCGGAGCTGTTTTTT	CASSLRPPELFF